This entry describes one TCR beta chain. Its target is unknown. 5'RACE primed from the constant segment yielded TCR alpha and TCR beta cDNA libraries bearing sample barcodes and UMIs. TCRdb reprocessed the 5' RACE reads via MiXCR and lists one record per CDR3 protein. The sample records about 260,000 distinct CDR3 sequences, 8.2% being singletons. The ends were cut back, 3 bases at V and 1 base at J, with 9 bases in the middle. This CDR3 contains 14 residues. CDR1 and CDR2 (germline): SGHVS, FQNEAQ. This sample is part of a study of T-cell memory formation after mild COVID-19. Study information: Largely, the TCR clusters proved donor specific.

Study results and limitations: Clones that shrank (day 15 to 85) were balanced CD4/CD8, whereas later expanders leaned CD4+. Day 37-peaking second-wave clones had unconfirmed SARS-CoV-2 specificity.

The rearrangement links TRBV7-8 to TRBJ1-1; D is undetermined. Sequenced: PBMCs or a T cell subset sorted from them (not recorded which). The receptor comes from a man aged 18 to 30 who had mild COVID-19 (a few samples of this study predate the infection). Cell type and time point are not known. The chain's CDR3 is CASSLGRSNTEAFF. The CDR3 DNA reads TGTGCCAGCAGCTTGGGCAGGTCGAACACTGAAGCTTTCTTT. Using reference TRBV7-8 and TRBJ1-1 for the parts outside the CDR3, the full variable domain is GAGVSQSPRYKVAKRGQDVALRCDPISGHVSLFWYQQALGQGPEFLTYFQNEAQLDKSGLPSDRFFAERPEGSVSTLKIQRTQQEDSAVYLCASSLGRSNTEAFFGQGTRLTVV.